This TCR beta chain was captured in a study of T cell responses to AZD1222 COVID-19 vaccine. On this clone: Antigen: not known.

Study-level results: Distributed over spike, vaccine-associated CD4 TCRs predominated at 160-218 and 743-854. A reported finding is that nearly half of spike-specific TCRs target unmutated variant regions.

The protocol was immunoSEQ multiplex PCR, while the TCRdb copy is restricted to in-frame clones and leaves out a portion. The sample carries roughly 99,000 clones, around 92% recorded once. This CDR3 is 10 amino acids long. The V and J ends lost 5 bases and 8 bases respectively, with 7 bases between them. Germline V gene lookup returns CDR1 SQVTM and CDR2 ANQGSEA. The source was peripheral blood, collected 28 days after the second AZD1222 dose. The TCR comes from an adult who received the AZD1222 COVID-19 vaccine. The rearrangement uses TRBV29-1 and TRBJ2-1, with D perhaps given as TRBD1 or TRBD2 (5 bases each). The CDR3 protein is CSVLGDEQFF. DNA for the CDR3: TGCAGCGTTCTGGGGGATGAGCAGTTCTTC.